These 2 T cell receptor beta chains came from one sample sequenced in a study of neoadjuvant nivolumab and ipilimumab in lung cancer. Repertoires were generated with immunoSEQ multiplex PCR, while TCRdb's copy carries only in-frame clones and drops some. Here the sample spans fewer than 30,000 clones, 76% being singletons. The sample was tumor tissue, taken after neoadjuvant nivolumab, alone or with ipilimumab, at or shortly before surgery. All receptors derive from an adult with non-small cell lung cancer.

The chain employs TRBV5-6 and TRBJ1-1; the D is unclear. The CDR3 is made up of 13 amino acids. Trimming pared 2 bases from V and 7 bases from J, leaving 12 bases between. The V gene's germline CDR1 is SGHDT and CDR2 YYEEEE. CDR3 DNA: TGTGCCAGCAGCTTACGGTCAGGACTTGAAGCTTTCTTT. Its protein product is CASSLRSGLEAFF.

The rearrangement links TRBV18 to TRBJ1-1; D gene uncertain. The V gene's germline CDR1 is KGHSH and CDR2 LQKENI. This CDR3 spans 11 amino acids. The ends were cut back, 3 bases at V and 7 bases at J, with 6 bases in the middle. CDR3 loop: CASSPGDEAFF. Here the CDR3 DNA reads TGTGCCAGCTCACCGGGAGATGAAGCTTTCTTT.